Presented here are 31 T cell receptor beta chains from one specimen sequenced in a study of CD8 T cells in ankylosing spondylitis. Each CDR3 protein is one row after TCRdb ran MiXCR on the 5' RACE reads. The sample has 150,000 to 200,000 distinct CDR3 sequences; roughly 20% are singletons. The sample comprised blood, either unsorted or a sorted T cell fraction (not recorded which). The receptor set was obtained from a male donor between 5 and 35 years old with ankylosing spondylitis or in good health (not recorded which).

This clonotype appeared many times. CDR3 nucleotides: TGCAGTGCTAGAGAGACACCACAGGTCTATAATTCACCCCTCCACTTT. Amino acids: CSARETPQVYNSPLHF. The chain links TRBV20-1 to TRBJ1-6, with a weak D call TRBD1 (5 bases). The length of the CDR3 is 16 residues. CDR1 DFQATT and CDR2 SNEGSKA come from the germline V gene (reference sequence). V dropped 0 bases and J dropped 3 bases, with 12 bases sitting between them.

J is TRBJ2-7 and V is TRBV21-1; whether TRBD2, the table's D call, matches the DNA was not checked. TRBV21-1 is recorded as a pseudogene. The CDR3 loop spans 17 amino acids. CDR3 region: CASSKALFVLAVGEQYV. The CDR3 bases are TGTGCCAGCAGCAAAGCTCTTTTCGTTCTAGCGGTAGGCGAGCAGTACGTC.

This clonotype was recorded many times. The chain links TRBV4-1 to TRBJ2-1; TRBD2 agrees at 8 bases. Germline V gives CDR1 MGHRA, CDR2 YSYEKL. The CDR3 is 13 amino acids. V lost 10 bases to trimming and J lost 10 bases; unmatched junction nucleotides: 12. The CDR3 loop reads CATKGLGEREQFF. In DNA, the CDR3 is TGCGCCACTAAGGGACTAGGGGAACGGGAGCAGTTCTTC.

In this sample, this clonotype turned up a few times. The chain joins TRBV10-3 to TRBJ2-2; D is ambiguous. Germline CDR1 ENHRY, CDR2 SYGVKD. This CDR3 has 12 amino acids. Between the trimmed V and J ends, which lost 4 bases and 6 bases, there was a span of 6 bases. The CDR3 coding sequence is TGTGCCATCAGTGGAACTTCCGGGGAGCTGTTTTTT. This translates into CAISGTSGELFF.

This clonotype was seen ten or more times. The chain recombines TRBV11-2 with TRBJ2-2; TRBD2 matches 15 bases. Germline CDR1 is SGHAT and CDR2 is FQNNGV. V trimming: 5 bases; J trimming: 6 bases; junction bases outside the gene matches: 7. CDR3 length: 17 residues. CDR3 residues: CASSPRGTSGRSGELFF. CDR3 in DNA: TGTGCCAGCAGCCCGAGGGGGACTAGCGGGAGGTCCGGGGAGCTGTTTTTT.

This clonotype occurred many times. This chain links TRBV7-9 with TRBJ1-5, with D tentatively TRBD1 (5 bases). The CDR3 extends over 14 amino acids. CDR1 is SEHNR, CDR2 FQNEAQ, per germline (reference sequence). The V end lost 6 bases, the J end lost 0 bases, and 9 bases lay between the germline ends. The CDR3 loop is CASSSGLSNQPQHF. The DNA for the CDR3 is TGTGCCAGCAGTTCAGGGCTTAGCAATCAGCCCCAGCATTTT.

This clonotype was recorded many times. This rearrangement joins TRBV3-1 to TRBJ1-5; 7 bases are shared with TRBD1. V was pared by 1 base and J by 5 bases, with 5 bases of the junction left unmatched. The CDR3 spans 15 residues. In germline, CDR1 is LGHDT, CDR2 YNNKEL (reference sequence). This CDR3 is CASSQATGWDQPQHF. CDR3 sequence (DNA): TGTGCCAGCAGCCAAGCGACAGGGTGGGATCAGCCCCAGCATTTT.

This clonotype was seen at least ten times. The chain employs TRBV27 and TRBJ2-5; D possibly corresponds to TRBD1 (5 bases). CDR3 size: 13 residues. Trimming removed 5 bases from V and 2 bases from J, with 9 bases in between. Germline-derived CDR1 and CDR2 are MNHEY and SMNVEV (reference sequence). CDR3 sequence reads: CASSTRVQETQYF. DNA of the CDR3: TGTGCCAGCAGTACCAGGGTTCAAGAGACCCAGTACTTC.

This clonotype has at least ten counts. The chain joins TRBV27 to TRBJ1-2; 7 bases align to TRBD1. Trimming removed 5 bases from V and 8 bases from J; junction bases left unmatched: 11. Germline CDR1 and CDR2: MNHEY and SMNVEV (reference sequence). The CDR3 sequence is 14 residues long. DNA of the CDR3: TGTGCCAGCAGTACCGAGACAGGGCGAGGGGGCTACACCTTC. As protein: CASSTETGRGGYTF.

This clonotype was picked up many times. The chain employs TRBV29-1 and TRBJ1-2; a possible D gene is TRBD1 (5 bases). CDR1 and CDR2 (germline): SQVTM, ANQGSEA. Trimming pared 3 bases from V and 2 bases from J, leaving 13 bases between. The CDR3 is made up of 14 amino acids. In DNA form, the CDR3 reads TGCAGCGTTGAGTCCGGGACGCCGAACTATGGCTACACCTTC. The encoded protein is CSVESGTPNYGYTF.

At least ten counts were recorded for this clonotype. This rearrangement joins TRBV20-1 to TRBJ1-1, with 7 bases identical to TRBD1. The CDR3 runs to 14 residues. Losses at the gene ends were 3 bases for V and 4 bases for J; bases not matched to a gene: 8. Germline V gives CDR1 DFQATT, CDR2 SNEGSKA (reference sequence). The CDR3 spells CSASADRAGTEAFF. CDR3 nucleotide sequence: TGCAGTGCTAGCGCCGACAGGGCGGGCACTGAAGCTTTCTTT.

This clonotype has at least ten counts. This sequence joins TRBV20-1 and TRBJ2-2; no reliable D call. V lost 7 bases and J 0 bases, leaving 9 bases between the germline ends. CDR3 size: 13 residues. The V gene's germline CDR1 is DFQATT and CDR2 SNEGSKA (reference sequence). This chain's CDR3 is CSVPTANTGELFF. The DNA of the CDR3 is TGCAGTGTCCCGACTGCGAACACCGGGGAGCTGTTTTTT.

This clonotype was observed many times. This rearrangement joins TRBV12-3 or TRBV12-4 to TRBJ2-3; tentative D call: TRBD1 (6 bases). With 2 bases removed from V and 2 bases from J, the gap between germline ends came to 26 bases. CDR3 size: 20 residues. The CDR3 region has the DNA TGTGCCAGCAGTTTACGGCCAGGGGCAATGTTCCCAACTCACACAGATACGCAGTATTTT. Residues: CASSLRPGAMFPTHTDTQYF.

The sample holds many counts of this clonotype. The chain combines TRBV5-1 with TRBJ1-5; D remains ambiguous. This CDR3 region has 15 residues. V dropped 0 bases and J dropped 5 bases, with 12 bases sitting between them. Germline CDR1 and CDR2: SGHRS and YFSETQ. The CDR3: CASSLGLAAHQPQHF. DNA of the CDR3: TGCGCCAGCAGCTTGGGCCTGGCAGCCCATCAGCCCCAGCATTTT.

This clonotype occurred a few times. This chain uses TRBV29-1 with TRBJ2-5; weak D call: TRBD1 (6 bases). Germline V gives CDR1 SQVTM, CDR2 ANQGSEA. Trimming took off 2 bases at V and 4 bases at J, with 8 bases between the two ends. The CDR3 runs 12 residues. The CDR3 reads CSVEPGVETQYF. CDR3 sequence (DNA): TGCAGCGTTGAACCAGGGGTAGAGACCCAGTACTTC.

This clonotype was picked up many times. The V and J genes are TRBV12-3 or TRBV12-4 and TRBJ2-2; the D gene is possibly TRBD2 (5 bases). V was trimmed by 8 bases and J by 4 bases, leaving 17 bases between them. The CDR3 sequence is 15 residues long. The CDR3 region has the DNA TGTGCCAGCGCTTTCCGGGAAGCAGGCACCGGGGAGCTGTTTTTT. It translates to CASAFREAGTGELFF.

This clonotype appeared many times. CDR3 residues: CASSARRLGGYTF. CDR3 in DNA: TGTGCCAGTAGTGCCCGGAGGCTGGGCGGCTACACCTTC. This chain connects TRBV19 to TRBJ1-2, with D hard to call. Between the trimmed V and J ends, which lost 5 bases and 8 bases, there was a span of 15 bases. This CDR3 region has 13 residues. Germline CDR1 LNHDA, CDR2 SQIVND (reference sequence).

This clonotype has ten or more counts. This chain uses TRBV7-2 with TRBJ1-1; D remains ambiguous. This CDR3 spans 12 amino acids. Trimming shortened V by 1 base and J by 8 bases, and 8 bases separated the two germline ends. CDR1 SGHTA and CDR2 FQGNSA come from the germline V gene. The CDR3 here is CASSLEGMEAFF. The CDR3 nucleotides read TGTGCCAGCAGCTTAGAAGGAATGGAAGCTTTCTTT.

This clonotype was seen at least ten times. V gene TRBV20-1 combines with J gene TRBJ2-1, with 8 positions matching TRBD1. Germline V lookup: CDR1 DFQATT, CDR2 SNEGSKA (reference sequence). With 3 bases clipped from V and 5 bases from J, the junction kept 9 bases outside the gene matches. This CDR3 has 15 residues. Written as DNA, the CDR3 is TGCAGTGCTAGGGAGTCGGGACAGGCAGACAATGAGCAGTTCTTC. As protein: CSARESGQADNEQFF.

This clonotype was seen only a few times. The chain uses TRBV5-1 and TRBJ1-4; D gene ambiguous. Deletions cut 0 bases from V and 3 bases from J, with 6 bases between. CDR3 size: 14 residues. CDR1 and CDR2 from the germline V gene are SGHRS and YFSETQ. CDR3 coding DNA: TGCGCCAGCAGCTTGGCGGGAGCTAATGAAAAACTGTTTTTT. It yields the protein CASSLAGANEKLFF.

This clonotype was recorded at least ten times. The chain joins TRBV5-1 to TRBJ1-3, with TRBD1 matching over 7 bases. Germline V lookup: CDR1 SGHRS, CDR2 YFSETQ. The CDR3 sequence is 18 residues long. V dropped 1 base and J dropped 0; count of bases not matched to a gene: 10. Here the CDR3 DNA reads TGCGCCAGCAGCTTGTGGGTAGGGGGCCATTTCTCTGGAAACACCATATATTTT. Protein: CASSLWVGGHFSGNTIYF. Filled out from reference TRBV5-1 and TRBJ1-3, the complete variable domain reads KAGVTQTPRYLIKTRGQQVTLSCSPISGHRSVSWYQQTPGQGLQFLFEYFSETQRNKGNFPGRFSGRQFSNSRSEMNVSTLELGDSALYLCASSLWVGGHFSGNTIYFGEGSWLTVV.

This clonotype has ten or more counts. This rearrangement joins TRBV7-9 to TRBJ2-1; 11 nucleotides align to TRBD2. This CDR3 is built from 17 residues. The trim removed 2 bases at V and 2 bases at J, leaving 5 bases unmatched. Germline-derived CDR1 and CDR2 are SEHNR and FQNEAQ (reference sequence). CDR3 coding DNA: TGTGCCAGCAGCTTAATACTAGCGGGAGCGGCCTACAATGAGCAGTTCTTC. It encodes CASSLILAGAAYNEQFF.

This clonotype appeared many times. V usage is TRBV12-3 or TRBV12-4 and J usage is TRBJ2-3, with 10 bases that match TRBD1. V was clipped by 4 bases and J by 5 bases; unmatched bases: 15. The CDR3 consists of 18 residues. The CDR3 here is CASSSIGIDRGRLDTQYF. The CDR3 bases are TGTGCCAGCAGTTCTATAGGGATTGACAGGGGGCGCTTAGATACGCAGTATTTT.

This clonotype was counted a few times. The chain combines TRBV20-1 with TRBJ1-5; TRBD1 agrees at 11 bases. Per germline, CDR1 DFQATT and CDR2 SNEGSKA (reference sequence). The V and J ends lost 0 bases and 7 bases, in that order; junction bases with no gene match: 5. There are 15 residues in the CDR3. The CDR3 DNA reads TGCAGTGCTAGAGATATGGGACAGGGGGAACAGCCCCAGCATTTT. This translates into CSARDMGQGEQPQHF.

This chain links TRBV20-1 with TRBJ2-3; D uncertain. The CDR3 sequence is 8 residues long. Trimming left V 3 bases short and J 8 bases short, with 0 bases between. The germline gives CDR1 DFQATT, CDR2 SNEGSKA (reference sequence). The chain's CDR3 is CSASTQYF. The CDR3 DNA sequence: TGCAGTGCTAGTACGCAGTATTTT.

This clonotype was counted ten times or more. The rearrangement uses TRBV5-1 and TRBJ2-1; D ambiguous. The length of the CDR3 is 14 residues. The V gene lost 1 base and the J gene lost 6 bases, with 11 bases spanning the gap. Germline V gives CDR1 SGHRS, CDR2 YFSETQ. In DNA form, the CDR3 reads TGCGCCAGCAGCTTGCATCCTGATGGCAATGAGCAGTTCTTC. Its translation is CASSLHPDGNEQFF.

This clonotype was detected many times. J is TRBJ2-7 and V is TRBV5-5; weak D call: TRBD2 (5 bases). Trimming removed 4 bases from V and 2 bases from J, with 13 bases in between. This CDR3 has 14 amino acids. Germline V gene data show CDR1 as SGHKS and CDR2 as YYEKEE (reference sequence). CDR3 region: CASSPGLGAYEQYF. The CDR3 nucleotides read TGTGCCAGCAGCCCGGGCCTGGGAGCCTACGAGCAGTACTTC.

This clonotype was observed many times. V gene TRBV14 combines with J gene TRBJ1-4, with 7 bases that match TRBD1. The germline V gene has CDR1 SGHDN and CDR2 FVKESK. J gave up 7 bases and V 4 bases, and 6 bases lay outside the gene matches. The CDR3 extends over 14 amino acids. This CDR3 reads CASSPRQGGEKLFF. In nucleotides, the CDR3 is TGTGCCAGCAGCCCACGACAGGGCGGTGAAAAACTGTTTTTT.

This clonotype showed up many times. This sequence joins TRBV27 and TRBJ1-6; TRBD1 agrees at 9 bases. V lost 5 bases and J lost 6; bases outside the gene matches: 8. Germline-derived CDR1 and CDR2 are MNHEY and SMNVEV (reference sequence). This CDR3 has 16 residues. CDR3 region: CASSPGTGSGNSPLHF. The CDR3 DNA reads as TGTGCCAGCAGTCCCGGGACAGGGAGCGGTAATTCACCCCTCCACTTT.

The chain has TRBV30 and TRBJ2-1; TRBD1 matches 9 bases. V shed 2 bases, J shed 9 bases, and the junction held 8 bases outside the gene matches. CDR3 size: 14 residues. Germline V gene data show CDR1 as GTSNPN and CDR2 as SVGIG (reference sequence). The CDR3 DNA is TGTGCCTGGAGTCCCGGGACAGGGAGAGGTGAGCAGTTCTTC. Its protein product is CAWSPGTGRGEQFF.

This clonotype was found many times. The rearrangement uses TRBV20-1 and TRBJ2-6; no firm D call. Trimming took off 6 bases at V and 1 base at J, with 4 bases between the two ends. The CDR3 covers 12 residues. Germline CDR1 and CDR2: DFQATT and SNEGSKA (reference sequence). CDR3 DNA sequence: TGCAGTGCCCAATCTGGGGCCAACGTCCTGACTTTC. This sequence encodes CSAQSGANVLTF.